These 21 T cell receptor beta chains originate from one sample sequenced in a study of immune evolution from preneoplasia to lung adenocarcinoma. Clones were read by immunoSEQ multiplex PCR, and TCRdb kept only the in-frame ones, dropping some. The sample yields thousands of clones, around 75% seen once. Sequences were obtained from FFPE minimally invasive lung adenocarcinoma tissue. The receptors originated from a donor older than 65 with lung adenocarcinoma.

The chain carries TRBV6-5 and TRBJ2-2; 7 nucleotides match TRBD2. This CDR3 has 14 amino acids. V lost 2 bases to trimming and J lost 8 bases; unmatched junction nucleotides: 5. Germline CDR1 and CDR2: MNHEY and SVGAGI. CDR3 amino acids: CASSYVGGKGELFF. Here the CDR3 DNA reads TGTGCCAGCAGTTACGTCGGGGGGAAAGGGGAGCTGTTTTTT.

The DNA for the CDR3 is TGTGCCTGGAGTGGGGGGAGAATCTATGGCTACACCTTC. Translation: CAWSGGRIYGYTF. V gene TRBV30 combines with J gene TRBJ1-2; D is possibly TRBD1 (5 bases). Germline V gives CDR1 GTSNPN, CDR2 SVGIG (reference sequence). Trimming took 1 base from V and 4 from J, leaving 10 bases between them. The CDR3 totals 13 residues.

This clone was detected only a few times. Distinct nucleotide sequences in the sample also encode this CDR3. CDR3 sequence: CASSQGQGLSYEQYF. DNA for the CDR3: TGTGCCAGCAGCCAAGGACAGGGTCTCTCCTACGAGCAGTACTTC. V usage is TRBV4-2 and J usage is TRBJ2-7, with 7 bases matching TRBD1. The junction had 3 bases not matched to a gene; V was cut back by 1 base and J by 0 bases. Germline V gives CDR1 LGHNA, CDR2 YNFKEQ. This CDR3 has 15 amino acids.

The chain combines TRBV5-1 with TRBJ2-3, with 7 bases identical to TRBD1. Germline values: CDR1 SGHRS, CDR2 YFSETQ. V lost 3 bases, J lost 2 bases, and 9 bases stayed unmatched. This CDR3 is built from 16 residues. The CDR3 loop is CASSWLLGQFTDTQYF. Here the CDR3 DNA reads TGCGCCAGCAGCTGGTTGTTGGGACAGTTCACAGATACGCAGTATTTT.

The CDR3 nucleotides are TGCGCCAGCAGCCACTCGACAGGGGCCGCCTATAATTCACCCCTCCACTTT. It specifies CASSHSTGAAYNSPLHF. This chain links TRBV4-1 with TRBJ1-6; 8 positions match TRBD1. Trimming at V came to 3 bases and at J to 2 bases, leaving 6 bases not matched to a gene. Germline V gene lookup returns CDR1 MGHRA and CDR2 YSYEKL. The CDR3 loop spans 17 amino acids.

The V gene is TRBV7-9, the J gene TRBJ1-3; D is ambiguous. Germline lookup yields CDR1 SEHNR and CDR2 FQNEAQ (reference sequence). With 1 base removed from V and 2 bases from J, the gap between germline ends came to 12 bases. This CDR3 is 16 amino acids long. This CDR3 reads CASSLVEGDTGNTIYF. The CDR3 DNA reads TGTGCCAGCAGCTTAGTGGAGGGAGACACTGGAAACACCATATATTTT.

V gene TRBV6-6 combines with J gene TRBJ1-2; TRBD1 might be the D (6 bases). Trimming stripped 6 bases from V and 8 bases from J, with 22 bases between. The CDR3 extends over 15 amino acids. Germline V CDR1 and CDR2: MNHNY, SVGAGI (reference sequence). DNA of the CDR3: TGTGCCAGCAGGGCAGAGCACAGGGCGGCAATGGGCTACACCTTC. It yields the protein CASRAEHRAAMGYTF.

A remark on this clone: This sample includes further DNA sequences coding for the same CDR3. The V and J genes are TRBV6-1 and TRBJ1-2; D call uncertain. V was clipped by 1 base and J by 4 bases, with 10 bases between them. Germline V gives CDR1 MNHNS, CDR2 SASEGT. CDR3 size: 14 residues. The CDR3: CASSEGPGIYGYTF. The CDR3 bases are TGTGCCAGCAGTGAAGGTCCCGGGATCTATGGCTACACCTTC.

The gene calls are TRBV19 and TRBJ1-1; D unclear. The V end lost 5 bases, the J end lost 9 bases, and 25 bases lay between the germline ends. The germline CDR1 and CDR2 sequences are LNHDA and SQIVND (reference sequence). This CDR3 contains 16 residues. The DNA for the CDR3 is TGTGCCAGTAGTCCGAGACCCAACCTCGAAGGAAGTAAAGCTTTCTTT. Translating gives CASSPRPNLEGSKAFF.

The chain recombines TRBV19 with TRBJ1-2; a possible D gene is TRBD1 (6 bases). This CDR3 has 16 amino acids. Germline values: CDR1 LNHDA, CDR2 SQIVND (reference sequence). The V gene lost 6 bases and the J gene lost 4 bases, with 21 bases spanning the gap. CDR3 DNA: TGTGCCAGTAGCGTACCCGACAGGCTCGACCGCTATGGCTACACCTTC. It encodes CASSVPDRLDRYGYTF.

The CDR3 DNA follows: TGTGCCAGTACCTATGGTAGCTCCTACAATGAGCAGTTCTTC. It codes for CASTYGSSYNEQFF. This sequence joins TRBV28 and TRBJ2-1, with D hard to call. Trimming pared 9 bases from V and 0 bases from J, leaving 12 bases between. Germline values: CDR1 MDHEN, CDR2 SYDVKM. The CDR3 length is 14 residues.

The chain uses TRBV19 and TRBJ1-5; unclear D gene. V gave up 4 bases and J gave up 1 base, with 11 bases separating them. The CDR3 sequence is 15 residues long. Germline V gives CDR1 LNHDA, CDR2 SQIVND (reference sequence). CDR3 in amino acids: CASSTDWESNQPQHF. As DNA, the CDR3 is TGTGCCAGTAGTACGGACTGGGAGAGCAATCAGCCCCAGCATTTT.

The rearrangement links TRBV4-1 to TRBJ2-1, with 9 bases aligning to TRBD2. In germline, CDR1 is MGHRA, CDR2 YSYEKL. V lost 0 bases to trimming and J lost 0 bases; unmatched junction nucleotides: 3. The CDR3 contains 17 residues. The CDR3 sequence is CASSQDWTSASYNEQFF. As DNA, the CDR3 is TGCGCCAGCAGCCAAGACTGGACTAGCGCCTCCTACAATGAGCAGTTCTTC.

The gene calls are TRBV28 and TRBJ2-6, with D unclear. V gave up 6 bases and J gave up 1 base, with 10 bases separating them. CDR1 and CDR2 from the germline V gene are MDHEN and SYDVKM. CDR3 length: 15 amino acids. The DNA of the CDR3 is TGTGCCAGCAGCATAGCTAGTTCTGGGGCCAACGTCCTGACTTTC. This sequence encodes CASSIASSGANVLTF.

The genes are TRBV27 and TRBJ2-2, with 8 bases that match TRBD1. Per germline, CDR1 MNHEY and CDR2 SMNVEV (reference sequence). The V segment lost 6 bases and the J segment 4 bases; nucleotides outside the gene matches: 7. CDR3 size: 15 residues. The CDR3: CASREDRVSTGELFF. Here the CDR3 DNA reads TGTGCCAGCAGGGAGGACAGGGTGAGCACCGGGGAGCTGTTTTTT.

The J gene is TRBJ2-3, the V gene TRBV12-5; TRBD2 is a possible D gene (6 bases). With 1 base removed from V and 4 bases from J, the gap between germline ends came to 9 bases. CDR3 size: 14 residues. Germline V gene lookup returns CDR1 LGHNT and CDR2 FRNRAP. The CDR3 loop reads CASGLDGGPDTQYF. The CDR3 DNA is TGTGCTAGTGGTTTGGACGGGGGACCAGATACGCAGTATTTT.

The chain combines TRBV11-2 with TRBJ1-1; 7 bases match TRBD1. Germline CDR1 SGHAT, CDR2 FQNNGV. Trimming removed 5 bases from V and 4 bases from J; junction bases left unmatched: 7. The CDR3 consists of 14 residues. DNA for the CDR3: TGTGCCAGCAGCCCGGTTGACAGGGTCACTGAAGCTTTCTTT. This sequence encodes CASSPVDRVTEAFF.

The chain employs TRBV2 and TRBJ2-1; D remains unclear. Germline values: CDR1 SNHLY, CDR2 FYNNEI. The CDR3 has 13 amino acids. Trimming cost V 1 base and J 3 bases, with 4 bases left between them. In nucleotides, the CDR3 is TGTGCCAGCAGTGAAGAAATCTACAATGAGCAGTTCTTC. Its translation is CASSEEIYNEQFF.

V gene TRBV28 combines with J gene TRBJ2-7; possible D gene TRBD2, 5 bases. The germline V gene encodes CDR1 MDHEN and CDR2 SYDVKM. CDR3 size: 15 residues. Trimming removed 7 bases from V and 6 bases from J, with 22 bases in between. CDR3 DNA: TGTGCCAGCAAACTGCCAGAGGACTCGACGGGCGAGCAGTACTTC. Its protein product is CASKLPEDSTGEQYF.

CDR3 sequence: CASSQLGEPSGNTIYF. CDR3 sequence (DNA): TGTGCCAGCAGCCAACTGGGGGAACCCTCTGGAAACACCATATATTTT. The chain employs TRBV14 and TRBJ1-3; D might be TRBD1 (5 bases). This CDR3 is 16 amino acids long. Trimming removed 2 bases from V and 0 bases from J, with 11 bases in between. Germline V gene lookup returns CDR1 SGHDN and CDR2 FVKESK.

The chain couples TRBV7-9 to TRBJ1-1; D may be TRBD1 (6 bases). Trimming shortened V by 1 base and J by 1 base, and 10 bases separated the two germline ends. Germline assignment: CDR1 SEHNR and CDR2 FQNEAQ (reference sequence). This CDR3 has 15 residues. Written as DNA, the CDR3 is TGTGCCAGCAGCTTAGGGGGGGCCGGGAACACTGAAGCTTTCTTT. Its translation: CASSLGGAGNTEAFF.